The 21 T cell receptor beta chains below come from one sample, sequenced in a study of T cells in Graves' hyperthyroidism and ophthalmopathy (dated by TCRdb to about 2019). Receptor amplification or capture employed multiplex PCR. Instrument used: Illumina HiSeq 2000. TCR beta CDR3 regions were amplified from RNA transcripts. The TCR CDR3 was subjected to a first round of RT-PCR using the HTBI primer set and the Qiagen OneStep RT-PCR kit. TCRdb reanalyzed the raw reads on its own, using fastp at Q25 for trimming and MiXCR for clone calling, and kept in-frame beta chains. Rows are unified per CDR3 protein, each entry keeping the most common DNA and genes. The sample includes 350,000 or so distinct CDR3 sequences, with 15% to 20% observed a single time. Roughly a sixth of the sample is in the top ten clones. Source material: blood. These receptors were collected from a woman in her forties with Graves' ophthalmopathy.

This clonotype was seen ten or more times. V is TRBV11-2 and J is TRBJ2-7; D is perhaps TRBD2 (5 bases). V lost 2 bases and J lost 1, with 15 bases in between. The CDR3 totals 16 residues. Germline CDR1 reads SGHAT; CDR2 reads FQNNGV. CDR3 sequence: CASSLMDSYVSYEQYF. In DNA, the CDR3 is TGTGCCAGCAGCTTAATGGACTCATATGTTTCCTACGAGCAGTACTTC.

This chain connects TRBV28 to TRBJ2-2; 7 bases match TRBD2. With 4 bases clipped from V and 2 bases from J, the junction kept 10 bases outside the gene matches. The CDR3 runs to 17 residues. Germline V gives CDR1 MDHEN, CDR2 SYDVKM. CDR3 region: CASSSIVWTRNTGELFF. In DNA form, the CDR3 reads TGTGCCAGCAGTTCTATAGTTTGGACTAGAAACACCGGGGAGCTGTTTTTT.

This clonotype occurred many times. V is TRBV11-3 and J is TRBJ2-5; unclear D gene. Trimming cost V 1 base and J 8 bases, with 2 bases left between them. Per the germline V gene, CDR1 is SGHNT and CDR2 is YENEEA. The CDR3 runs to 10 residues. CDR3 residues: CASSLGTQYF. CDR3 DNA sequence: TGTGCCAGCAGCTTAGGTACCCAGTACTTC.

This clonotype showed up many times. This CDR3 is CASIQGAGGSYEQYF. CDR3 nucleotide sequence: TGTGCCAGCATCCAAGGGGCAGGGGGGTCTTACGAGCAGTACTTC. The J gene is TRBJ2-7, the V gene TRBV6-1; TRBD1 is a possible D gene (7 bases). Germline values: CDR1 MNHNS, CDR2 SASEGT. The CDR3 has 15 amino acids. Trimming left V 7 bases short and J 4 bases short, with 20 bases between.

The sample holds many counts of this clonotype. The V call is TRBV29-1, the J call TRBJ1-2, with D possibly matching TRBD1 (5 bases). There are 11 residues in the CDR3. Deletions cut 7 bases from V and 8 bases from J, with 14 bases between. Germline CDR1 SQVTM, CDR2 ANQGSEA. The CDR3 nucleotides are TGCAGCGGGCAGGGACGTTCGGGCTACACCTTC. Amino acids: CSGQGRSGYTF. The whole variable domain, filled in from reference TRBV29-1 and TRBJ1-2, reads SAVISQKPSRDICQRGTSLTIQCQVDSQVTMMFWYRQQPGQSLTLIATANQGSEATYESGFVIDKFPISRPNLTFSTLTVSNMSPEDSSIYLCSGQGRSGYTFGSGTRLTVV.

This clonotype was observed a few times. A much larger clone differs from this one at a single base, so this may be a read error. The chain is built from TRBV19 and TRBJ1-1; D is undetermined. The CDR3 loop spans 14 amino acids. The germline V and J ends were trimmed by 5 bases and 4 bases, with 14 bases remaining between them. Germline lookup yields CDR1 LNHDA and CDR2 SQIVND (reference sequence). Here the CDR3 reads CASSPSGLGTEAFF. As DNA, the CDR3 is TGTGCCAGTAGTCCATCTGGACTAGGCACTGAAGCTTTCTTT.

This clonotype was counted at least ten times. The chain combines TRBV7-2 with TRBJ1-1; a possible D gene is TRBD1 (6 bases). The germline gives CDR1 SGHTA, CDR2 FQGNSA. This CDR3 contains 13 residues. With 5 bases removed from V and 5 bases from J, the gap between germline ends came to 12 bases. CDR3 residues: CASSTQGGTEAFF. DNA of the CDR3: TGTGCCAGCAGCACACAGGGAGGGACTGAAGCTTTCTTT.

This clonotype was seen a few times. The J gene is TRBJ1-6, the V gene TRBV2, with D possibly matching TRBD1 (6 bases). Trimming took 2 bases from V and 10 from J, leaving 12 bases between them. This CDR3 spans 14 amino acids. CDR1 SNHLY and CDR2 FYNNEI come from the germline V gene. CDR3 in amino acids: CASSELGGRSPLHF. The CDR3 DNA is TGTGCCAGCAGTGAACTGGGGGGCCGCTCACCCCTCCACTTT. The variable domain in full, completed from reference TRBV2 and TRBJ1-6, reads EPEVTQTPSHQVTQMGQEVILRCVPISNHLYFYWYRQILGQKVEFLVSFYNNEISEKSEIFDDQFSVERPDGSNFTLKIRSTKLEDSAMYFCASSELGGRSPLHFGNGTRLTVT.

This clonotype was counted a few times. Mismatch with germline at one junction end may stem from a read error. The rearrangement uses TRBV12-3 or TRBV12-4 and TRBJ2-1; D is unclear. The CDR3 extends over 12 amino acids. CDR3 sequence reads: CASSSRAPMQVF. The CDR3 region has the DNA TGTGCCAGCAGTTCCCGGGCACCGATGCAGGTCTTC.

The table lists this clonotype with a count of one. The chain recombines TRBV11-2 with TRBJ2-7; the match to TRBD2 covers 11 bases. V shed 2 bases and J 6 bases; nucleotides not matched to a gene: 6. This CDR3 spans 15 amino acids. CDR1 and CDR2 (germline): SGHAT, FQNNGV. This CDR3 is CASSLIPGTSGEQYF. CDR3 DNA sequence: TGTGCCAGCAGCTTAATCCCGGGGACTAGCGGCGAGCAGTACTTC.

DNA for the CDR3: TGTGCCAGCAGCGTCAGGACTTTCGTGGACACTGAAGCTTTCTTT. Translating gives CASSVRTFVDTEAFF. The chain couples TRBV7-8 to TRBJ1-1; D is undetermined. The CDR3 sequence is 15 residues long. V was cut by 5 bases and J by 3 bases, with 16 bases left in between. Germline V gene lookup returns CDR1 SGHVS and CDR2 FQNEAQ.

There are many counts of this clonotype. The rearrangement joins TRBV19 to TRBJ1-1, with D possibly TRBD1 on 6 matching bases. The germline CDR1 and CDR2 sequences are LNHDA and SQIVND (reference sequence). The CDR3 sequence is 14 residues long. V was cut by 6 bases and J by 2 bases, with 13 bases left in between. CDR3 in amino acids: CASSPQGFNTEAFF. The CDR3 DNA is TGTGCCAGTAGCCCACAGGGTTTTAACACTGAAGCTTTCTTT.

This clonotype was seen ten or more times. The CDR3 DNA reads TGTGCCAGCAGCCAATCCCCGGACATCGACTATGGCTACACCTTC. Encoded protein: CASSQSPDIDYGYTF. The chain carries TRBV14 and TRBJ1-2; perhaps TRBD1 as D (5 bases). Germline CDR1 is SGHDN and CDR2 is FVKESK. The V end was cut by 2 bases, the J end by 3 bases, with 13 bases between. The CDR3 runs to 15 residues.

This clonotype occurred many times. The chain combines TRBV13 with TRBJ2-7; a possible D gene is TRBD1 (6 bases). Germline-derived CDR1 and CDR2 are PRHDT and FYEKMQ (reference sequence). CDR3 length equals 14 residues. V was clipped by 4 bases and J by 2 bases, with 12 bases between them. As DNA, the CDR3 is TGTGCCAGCAGCTACCCCAGGGGCACCTACGAGCAGTACTTC. Its translation is CASSYPRGTYEQYF.

This sequence joins TRBV12-3 or TRBV12-4 and TRBJ1-5; D is unclear. CDR3 size: 14 residues. V lost 6 bases and J lost 2, with 11 bases in between. This CDR3 is CASRMSNGNQPQHF. The CDR3 DNA follows: TGTGCCAGCAGGATGAGTAACGGCAATCAGCCCCAGCATTTT.

This clonotype was observed many times. This rearrangement joins TRBV6-5 to TRBJ2-7, with 7 bases identical to TRBD1. The CDR3 runs 15 residues. Germline assignment: CDR1 MNHEY and CDR2 SVGAGI. The junction had 4 bases not matched to a gene; V was cut back by 0 bases and J by 2 bases. This chain's CDR3 is CASSYSQGLPYEQYF. For the CDR3, the DNA is TGTGCCAGCAGTTACTCACAGGGGCTTCCCTACGAGCAGTACTTC.

This clonotype was counted many times. CDR3 sequence (DNA): TGTGCCAGCAGGGACAGGGTTGGAACCTACGAGCAGTACTTC. Its translation is CASRDRVGTYEQYF. The V and J genes are TRBV6-1 and TRBJ2-7; 8 bases align to TRBD1. Unmatched junction bases numbered 6, after V lost 6 bases and J lost 2 bases. CDR3 length: 14 amino acids. Per the germline V gene, CDR1 is MNHNS and CDR2 is SASEGT.

This clonotype was found a few times. This chain uses TRBV30 with TRBJ2-7; 8 bases map to TRBD2. Germline V lookup: CDR1 GTSNPN, CDR2 SVGIG (reference sequence). V lost 4 bases, J lost 2 bases, and 4 bases stayed unmatched. This CDR3 region has 13 residues. The CDR3 spells CAWNTGGPYEQYF. DNA of the CDR3: TGTGCCTGGAACACGGGAGGGCCCTACGAGCAGTACTTC.

This clonotype was recorded at least ten times. The V gene is TRBV3-1, the J gene TRBJ2-5; TRBD1 matches at 7 bases. This CDR3 contains 14 residues. V shed 4 bases and J 2 bases; nucleotides not matched to a gene: 4. Germline V gene lookup returns CDR1 LGHDT and CDR2 YNNKEL (reference sequence). CDR3 sequence: CASSPPGQQETQYF. The CDR3 DNA reads as TGTGCCAGCAGCCCACCGGGACAGCAAGAGACCCAGTACTTC.

This clonotype occurred many times. The chain has TRBV7-9 and TRBJ2-5, with unresolved D. CDR3 length: 14 residues. V lost 1 base to trimming and J lost 0 bases, with 6 bases between them. CDR1 SEHNR and CDR2 FQNEAQ come from the germline V gene (reference sequence). The CDR3 sequence is CASSLVSYQETQYF. CDR3 DNA sequence: TGTGCCAGCAGCTTAGTTTCCTACCAAGAGACCCAGTACTTC.

This clonotype is medium-sized (0.01 to 0.1%) in the sample. This chain uses TRBV12-3 or TRBV12-4 with TRBJ1-5; tentatively, D is TRBD1 (6 bases). This CDR3 has 15 amino acids. The germline V and J ends were trimmed by 6 bases and 7 bases, with 19 bases remaining between them. CDR3 loop: CASSATGGSGQPQHF. In DNA, the CDR3 is TGTGCCAGCAGCGCCACGGGGGGCTCCGGACAGCCCCAGCATTTT.